The next 15 T cell receptor beta chains were all read from a single sample in a study of shared clonotypes between healthy human individuals. Assay used: immunoSEQ multiplex PCR; TCRdb lists only in-frame clones, some missing. The table records around 1.1 million clones, 75% to 85% of them present only once. The sequenced material came from memory CD4+ T cells from PBMCs. Subset defined: CD45RA-negative fraction. Receptor source: a man younger than 35 in good health. Some clones in this sample may be carry-over from other donors' samples.

V and J are TRBV6-1 and TRBJ2-5, with D hard to call. Trimming stripped 5 bases from V and 0 bases from J, with 7 bases between. Germline V gene lookup returns CDR1 MNHNS and CDR2 SASEGT. The CDR3 runs 13 residues. The CDR3 loop is CASSSQHQETQYF. The DNA of the CDR3 is TGTGCCAGCAGTAGTCAGCACCAAGAGACCCAGTACTTC.

The chain combines TRBV28 with TRBJ2-7; 10 positions match TRBD1. From germline, CDR1 is MDHEN and CDR2 SYDVKM. There are 15 residues in the CDR3. The V gene end was trimmed by 3 bases and the J gene end by 2 bases; junction bases not matched to a gene: 4. The CDR3 here is CASSFTGTGAYEQYF. The CDR3 DNA reads TGTGCCAGCAGTTTTACCGGGACAGGGGCCTACGAGCAGTACTTC.

This clone appeared once. V gene TRBV6-1 combines with J gene TRBJ2-7; tentatively, D is TRBD2 (6 bases). This CDR3 spans 14 amino acids. V was clipped by 4 bases and J by 1 base, with 11 bases between them. CDR1 MNHNS and CDR2 SASEGT come from the germline V gene. In nucleotides, the CDR3 is TGTGCCAGCAGTGTATCCGGGACTTCCTACGAGCAGTACTTC. Amino acids: CASSVSGTSYEQYF.

Points on this clone: This specimen includes other DNA sequences encoding the same CDR3. The rearrangement joins TRBV7-2 to TRBJ2-1; D is undetermined. This CDR3 is 13 amino acids long. The V end lost 1 base, the J end lost 0 bases, and 1 base lay between the germline ends. Germline V gene data show CDR1 as SGHTA and CDR2 as FQGNSA. The CDR3 here is CASSLDSYNEQFF. The CDR3 DNA reads as TGTGCCAGCAGCTTAGACTCCTACAATGAGCAGTTCTTC.

This clone is a singleton in its sample. This chain uses TRBV30 with TRBJ1-6; no firm D call. Trimming took 4 bases from V and 9 from J, leaving 13 bases between them. The CDR3 runs to 13 residues. The germline gives CDR1 GTSNPN, CDR2 SVGIG (reference sequence). The CDR3 protein is CAWTGRAGSPLHF. The CDR3 coding sequence is TGTGCCTGGACGGGGAGGGCCGGTTCACCCCTCCACTTT.

The chain couples TRBV5-1 to TRBJ2-5; D remains ambiguous. Per the germline V gene, CDR1 is SGHRS and CDR2 is YFSETQ. The V end lost 0 bases, the J end lost 2 bases, and 8 bases lay between the germline ends. The CDR3 length is 14 residues. CDR3 sequence (DNA): TGCGCCAGCAGCTTGGTGGTCGAGCAAGAGACCCAGTACTTC. Translating gives CASSLVVEQETQYF.

Comments on this clone: The sample has other DNA sequences that encode this CDR3 too. This chain joins TRBV7-9 and TRBJ2-7; 8 nucleotides align to TRBD2. The CDR3 consists of 14 residues. V lost 3 bases and J lost 5; bases outside the gene matches: 6. The germline V gene has CDR1 SEHNR and CDR2 FQNEAQ (reference sequence). The CDR3 DNA reads as TGTGCCAGCAGCTTGTCCGGGCGGGAGGACGAGCAGTACTTC. It specifies CASSLSGREDEQYF.

The genes are TRBV5-1 and TRBJ1-2; no definite D call. Germline CDR1 reads SGHRS; CDR2 reads YFSETQ. This CDR3 comprises 13 residues. The V gene lost 0 bases and the J gene lost 4 bases, with 7 bases spanning the gap. The CDR3 bases are TGCGCCAGCAGCTTGGAGATGACCTATGGCTACACCTTC. Its translation: CASSLEMTYGYTF. The full variable domain, with the rest looked up from reference TRBV5-1 and TRBJ1-2, is KAGVTQTPRYLIKTRGQQVTLSCSPISGHRSVSWYQQTPGQGLQFLFEYFSETQRNKGNFPGRFSGRQFSNSRSEMNVSTLELGDSALYLCASSLEMTYGYTFGSGTRLTVV.

In the case of this clone: Other DNA sequences in the same sample also yield this CDR3. The V call is TRBV5-1, the J call TRBJ2-5, with D maybe TRBD2 (6 bases). Trimming stripped 3 bases from V and 2 bases from J, with 8 bases between. The CDR3 spans 13 residues. Germline CDR1 SGHRS, CDR2 YFSETQ. In nucleotides, the CDR3 is TGCGCCAGCAGCTCCGGACTACAAGAGACCCAGTACTTC. This gives the protein CASSSGLQETQYF.

This clone has only one observation. The V gene is TRBV5-3, the J gene TRBJ2-7, with a possible D match to TRBD2 (5 bases). TRBV5-3 is reported as an ORF; its role is uncertain. CDR3 length: 13 residues. The ends were cut back, 3 bases at V and 4 bases at J, with 11 bases in the middle. CDR3 sequence (DNA): TGTGCCAGAAGCTATATTCGGGGTTACGAGCAGTACTTC. It codes for CARSYIRGYEQYF.

This clone has only one observation. The chain couples TRBV7-2 to TRBJ2-2; D uncertain. The CDR3 consists of 14 residues. Trimming cost V 7 bases and J 1 base, with 10 bases left between them. Germline V gene sequence: CDR1 SGHTA, CDR2 FQGNSA. CDR3 DNA: TGTGCCAGCAACACGGACCGGAACACCGGGGAGCTGTTTTTT. Translation: CASNTDRNTGELFF.

The chain combines TRBV11-2 with TRBJ2-3; D is unresolved. CDR3 length equals 11 residues. The germline V and J ends were trimmed by 1 base and 7 bases, with 3 bases remaining between them. Germline values: CDR1 SGHAT, CDR2 FQNNGV. The CDR3 bases are TGTGCCAGCAGCTTAGTCTATACGCAGTATTTT. It specifies CASSLVYTQYF. The entire variable domain, with the rest obtained from reference TRBV11-2 and TRBJ2-3, is as follows: EAGVAQSPRYKIIEKRQSVAFWCNPISGHATLYWYQQILGQGPKLLIQFQNNGVVDDSQLPKDRFSAERLKGVDSTLKIQPAKLEDSAVYLCASSLVYTQYFGPGTRLTVL.

V gene TRBV7-2 combines with J gene TRBJ1-1, with D possibly matching TRBD1 (6 bases). V was cut by 2 bases and J by 3 bases, with 10 bases left in between. Germline V gene data show CDR1 as SGHTA and CDR2 as FQGNSA. This CDR3 comprises 14 residues. CDR3 sequence: CASSLIAGDTEAFF. The CDR3 coding sequence is TGTGCCAGCAGCTTAATTGCAGGGGACACTGAAGCTTTCTTT.

The genes are TRBV18 and TRBJ1-1; D remains unclear. The CDR3 sequence is 17 residues long. Germline CDR1 is KGHSH and CDR2 is LQKENI. Trimming took off 2 bases at V and 1 base at J, with 17 bases between the two ends. The CDR3 sequence: CASSPTSTVNTNTEAFF. In nucleotides, the CDR3 is TGTGCCAGCTCACCAACGAGCACAGTTAACACGAACACTGAAGCTTTCTTT.

This clone came up a few times. The chain joins TRBV27 to TRBJ2-7; D is perhaps TRBD2 (6 bases). Germline loops: CDR1 MNHEY, CDR2 SMNVEV (reference sequence). This CDR3 is built from 14 residues. Trimming stripped 3 bases from V and 2 bases from J, with 11 bases between. CDR3 sequence: CASSFVGGTYEQYF. In DNA form, the CDR3 reads TGTGCCAGCAGTTTCGTCGGGGGTACCTACGAGCAGTACTTC.